This T cell receptor beta chain was captured by sequencing in a study of cytomegalovirus exposure and HLA in healthy donors. Whole-study findings and limits: Excluded: some indistinguishable V segments such as TRBV6-2 and TRBV6-3.

About this clone itself: The antigen is not known.

Primers: 60 Vbeta forward and 13 Jbeta reverse. Repertoires were generated with immunoSEQ multiplex PCR, while TCRdb's copy carries only in-frame clones and drops some. The table records 150,000 to 200,000 clones, almost 85% of them present only once. Trimming left V 0 bases short and J 8 bases short, with 14 bases between. CDR1 is SGDLS, CDR2 YYNGEE, per germline. The CDR3 loop spans 15 amino acids. The receptor comes from a boy between 2 and 10 years old in good health and CMV-seronegative. This rearrangement joins TRBV9 to TRBJ1-4; D is possibly TRBD1 (5 bases). The specimen sequenced was PBMCs. DNA for the CDR3: TGTGCCAGCAGCGTAGGGTCAAGGGGATACGAAAAACTGTTTTTT. Its translation is CASSVGSRGYEKLFF.